The 30 T cell receptor beta chains below were found in one sample sequenced in a study of cytomegalovirus exposure and HLA in healthy donors (TCRdb year 2017). Library preparation employed the immunoSEQ multiplex PCR assay. For the multiplex PCR, a mixture combining 60 forward primers for TCR Vbeta segments and 13 reverse primers for TCR Jbeta segments was used. As stored in TCRdb, this immuneACCESS dataset retains in-frame rearrangements with V and J assigned. A fraction of the clones does not appear; measured against another copy, unresolved V genes explain less than half of the discrepancy, and the remainder lacks a known reason. The sample profile shows about 130,000 clones; 70% to 85% of them were found once. Just under 3% of the sample belongs to the ten largest clones. The sample consisted of PBMCs. The receptors derive from a woman between 18 and 29 years old in good health and CMV-seropositive.

This clone was seen once. The rearrangement uses TRBV7-9 and TRBJ2-5; 10 bases are shared with TRBD1. Germline-derived CDR1 and CDR2 are SEHNR and FQNEAQ (reference sequence). V lost 1 base, J lost 4 bases, and 0 bases stayed unmatched. This CDR3 is built from 14 residues. The CDR3 reads CASSLGTGGETQYF. The CDR3 coding sequence is TGTGCCAGCAGCTTAGGGACAGGGGGAGAGACCCAGTACTTC. Variable domain in full (rest from reference TRBV7-9 and TRBJ2-5): DTGVSQNPRHKITKRGQNVTFRCDPISEHNRLYWYRQTLGQGPEFLTYFQNEAQLEKSRLLSDRFSAERPKGSFSTLEIQRTEQGDSAMYLCASSLGTGGETQYFGPGTRLLVL.

This clone occurred a few times. CDR3 sequence (DNA): TGTGCCTGGAATCGACAGGGGGCGGAAGGCAATCAGCCCCAGCATTTT. This sequence encodes CAWNRQGAEGNQPQHF. The chain carries TRBV30 and TRBJ1-5, with TRBD1 matching 10 bases. The CDR3 has 16 amino acids. Trimming cost V 4 bases and J 2 bases; bases outside gene matches: 8. The germline V gene encodes CDR1 GTSNPN and CDR2 SVGIG (reference sequence).

This chain links TRBV2 with TRBJ2-5, with 12 bases aligning to TRBD1. J gave up 5 bases and V 7 bases, and 8 bases lay outside the gene matches. Germline V gene lookup returns CDR1 SNHLY and CDR2 FYNNEI. The CDR3 contains 15 residues. CDR3 amino acids: CASIRDRGQGETQYF. As DNA, the CDR3 is TGTGCCAGCATCCGGGACAGGGGGCAAGGGGAGACCCAGTACTTC.

The rearrangement joins TRBV18 to TRBJ2-1; the D gene is possibly TRBD2 (7 bases). The V and J ends lost 5 bases and 5 bases respectively, with 10 bases between them. The CDR3 is made up of 13 amino acids. CDR1 KGHSH and CDR2 LQKENI come from the germline V gene. CDR3 amino acids: CASSKGGDNEQFF. CDR3 sequence (DNA): TGTGCCAGCTCAAAAGGGGGGGACAATGAGCAGTTCTTC.

This clone was recorded only once. The J gene is TRBJ2-7, the V gene TRBV7-3, with 9 bases that match TRBD1. There are 14 residues in the CDR3. Germline CDR1 and CDR2: SGHTA and FQGTGA. V trimming: 1 base; J trimming: 4 bases; junction bases outside the gene matches: 2. The CDR3 loop is CASSLRGQGYEQYF. Written as DNA, the CDR3 is TGTGCCAGCAGCTTAAGGGGACAGGGATACGAGCAGTACTTC.

The count of this clone is one. The V gene is TRBV5-1, the J gene TRBJ1-6; a possible D gene is TRBD1 (6 bases). CDR1 SGHRS and CDR2 YFSETQ come from the germline V gene. The V end was cut by 2 bases, the J end by 9 bases, with 12 bases between. The CDR3 has 14 amino acids. CDR3 sequence: CASSLGGKASPLHF. In nucleotides, the CDR3 is TGCGCCAGCAGCTTAGGGGGAAAGGCTTCACCCCTCCACTTT.

V is TRBV7-9 and J is TRBJ2-7; no definite D call. The germline V and J ends were trimmed by 5 bases and 1 base, with 6 bases remaining between them. Per the germline V gene, CDR1 is SEHNR and CDR2 is FQNEAQ (reference sequence). This CDR3 region has 12 residues. This CDR3 is CASSPRSYEQYF. The CDR3 DNA sequence: TGTGCCAGCAGCCCTAGGTCCTACGAGCAGTACTTC.

The rearrangement joins TRBV4-1 to TRBJ2-1; 7 bases are a match to TRBD1. V was clipped by 1 base and J by 13 bases; unmatched bases: 13. This CDR3 comprises 15 residues. The V gene's germline CDR1 is MGHRA and CDR2 YSYEKL. CDR3 DNA sequence: TGCGCCAGCAGCCAAGTCGCGACAGGGACCAGGGGACAGTTCTTC. Protein sequence: CASSQVATGTRGQFF.

The genes are TRBV6-1 and TRBJ2-7, with 10 nucleotides matching TRBD2. V dropped 1 base and J dropped 6; count of bases not matched to a gene: 12. This CDR3 is 17 amino acids long. Looked up from germline, CDR1 is MNHNS and CDR2 is SASEGT. CDR3 in DNA: TGTGCCAGCAGTGAAGTCGCGACTAGCGGGCCCCTTGGCGAGCAGTACTTC. It specifies CASSEVATSGPLGEQYF.

The chain combines TRBV5-1 with TRBJ2-5, with D possibly being TRBD2 (6 bases). The V gene's germline CDR1 is SGHRS and CDR2 YFSETQ. V lost 4 bases, J lost 1 base, and 11 bases lay in between. The CDR3 extends over 14 amino acids. The CDR3 reads CASSPGGAQETQYF. The CDR3 DNA is TGCGCCAGCAGCCCCGGGGGAGCCCAAGAGACCCAGTACTTC.

This clone was seen a single time. The CDR3, as DNA: TGTGCCAGCAGCTTGCCCTGGAGGGAAATCCCGAACACCGGGGAGCTGTTTTTT. Translated, it gives CASSLPWREIPNTGELFF. V gene TRBV11-2 combines with J gene TRBJ2-2; the D gene is possibly TRBD2 (6 bases). Germline V gene data show CDR1 as SGHAT and CDR2 as FQNNGV. This CDR3 spans 18 amino acids. The V and J ends lost 3 bases and 0 bases respectively, with 17 bases between them.

This chain connects TRBV5-1 to TRBJ2-6; 7 bases agree with TRBD1. Unmatched junction bases numbered 2, after V lost 0 bases and J lost 2 bases. The CDR3 spans 16 residues. Germline V CDR1 and CDR2: SGHRS, YFSETQ. CDR3 nucleotide sequence: TGCGCCAGCAGCTTGGTAGGGGGCGCTGGGGCCAACGTCCTGACTTTC. Translation gives CASSLVGGAGANVLTF.

Comment on this clone: One end of the junction varies from germline; a read error may be responsible. This sequence joins TRBV10-3 and TRBJ2-7; 9 bases are shared with TRBD1. This CDR3 is 14 amino acids long. Germline CDR1 ENHRY, CDR2 SYGVKD. The CDR3 reads CASSETGGTYEQYF. In DNA, the CDR3 is TGTGCCAGCAGTGAAACAGGGGGCACTTACGAGCAGTACTTC.

This clone is a singleton in its sample. This chain connects TRBV12-5 to TRBJ1-3, with TRBD1 matching 9 bases. The trim removed 0 bases at V and 4 bases at J, leaving 7 bases unmatched. Germline loops: CDR1 LGHNT, CDR2 FRNRAP. The CDR3 covers 17 residues. The CDR3 is CASGLVLNRGLGNTIYF. Here the CDR3 DNA reads TGTGCTAGTGGTTTGGTTTTGAACAGGGGGCTGGGAAACACCATATATTTT.

This sequence joins TRBV23-1 and TRBJ2-5; 9 bases map to TRBD2. Being an ORF, TRBV23-1 has a function that is uncertain. This CDR3 has 15 amino acids. Trimming removed 8 bases from V and 5 bases from J; junction bases left unmatched: 12. The CDR3 nucleotides read TGCGCCAGCCTCTCAGTTAGGCTAGCGGGGGAGACCCAGTACTTC. Its translation: CASLSVRLAGETQYF.

The chain carries TRBV5-1 and TRBJ2-7; no firm D call. Germline CDR1 SGHRS, CDR2 YFSETQ. V was shortened by 1 base and J by 6 bases, with 5 bases between the two germline ends. The CDR3 covers 11 residues. The CDR3 DNA is TGCGCCAGCAGCTTGAACGGCGAGCAGTACTTC. The encoded protein is CASSLNGEQYF.

The rearrangement uses TRBV6-6 and TRBJ2-5; TRBD2 matches 10 bases. CDR1 and CDR2 from the germline V gene are MNHNY and SVGAGI (reference sequence). The length of the CDR3 is 15 residues. V shed 4 bases and J 5 bases; nucleotides not matched to a gene: 7. Here the CDR3 DNA reads TGTGCCAGCAGTTCACTGGGACTAGCGAGGGAGACCCAGTACTTC. Encoded protein: CASSSLGLARETQYF.

This chain links TRBV5-1 with TRBJ1-3; 11 bases fit TRBD1. Per germline, CDR1 SGHRS and CDR2 YFSETQ. The CDR3 has 16 amino acids. J gave up 8 bases and V 4 bases, and 11 bases lay outside the gene matches. This CDR3 reads CASSIGQGAAGDTIYF. In DNA form, the CDR3 reads TGCGCCAGCAGCATAGGACAGGGGGCCGCGGGGGACACCATATATTTT. The variable domain in full, completed from reference TRBV5-1 and TRBJ1-3, reads KAGVTQTPRYLIKTRGQQVTLSCSPISGHRSVSWYQQTPGQGLQFLFEYFSETQRNKGNFPGRFSGRQFSNSRSEMNVSTLELGDSALYLCASSIGQGAAGDTIYFGEGSWLTVV.

The rearrangement links TRBV6-1 to TRBJ1-1, with TRBD1 matching over 8 bases. The trim removed 2 bases at V and 10 bases at J, leaving 12 bases unmatched. Germline V gene lookup returns CDR1 MNHNS and CDR2 SASEGT. The CDR3 runs to 15 residues. The CDR3 nucleotides are TGTGCCAGCAGTGAATCGGAGGCAGGGGGCGATGGAGCTTTCTTT. Amino acids: CASSESEAGGDGAFF.

The chain recombines TRBV10-2 with TRBJ2-1; D might be TRBD2 (6 bases). Germline-derived CDR1 and CDR2 are WSHSY and SAAADI. This CDR3 region has 12 residues. Trimming pared 7 bases from V and 6 bases from J, leaving 10 bases between. This CDR3 is CASTAGPNEQFF. In nucleotides, the CDR3 is TGCGCCAGCACCGCGGGGCCCAATGAGCAGTTCTTC.

The J gene is TRBJ1-2, the V gene TRBV6-5; possible D gene TRBD1, 5 bases. Germline V gene lookup returns CDR1 MNHEY and CDR2 SVGAGI. The CDR3 is 13 residues long. The CDR3 loop reads CAVRASGLDGYTF. DNA for the CDR3: TGTGCGGTCAGGGCCTCAGGGCTTGATGGCTACACCTTC.

The gene calls are TRBV10-2 and TRBJ2-5, with 14 nucleotides matching TRBD2. This CDR3 has 16 residues. Unmatched junction bases numbered 0, after V lost 0 bases and J lost 3 bases. Per germline, CDR1 WSHSY and CDR2 SAAADI. This CDR3 reads CASSESGLAGEETQYF. CDR3 sequence (DNA): TGCGCCAGCAGTGAGTCGGGACTAGCGGGAGAAGAGACCCAGTACTTC.

The V gene is TRBV29-1, the J gene TRBJ2-5, with a weak D call TRBD1 (5 bases). The germline gives CDR1 SQVTM, CDR2 ANQGSEA. This CDR3 contains 13 residues. V lost 1 base to trimming and J lost 0 bases, with 6 bases between them. The CDR3 sequence is CSVEGQNQETQYF. The DNA of the CDR3 is TGCAGCGTTGAAGGACAGAACCAAGAGACCCAGTACTTC.

The V call is TRBV30, the J call TRBJ2-7; possibly TRBD2 for D (5 bases). Germline CDR1 reads GTSNPN; CDR2 reads SVGIG (reference sequence). V gave up 4 bases and J gave up 7 bases, with 29 bases separating them. The CDR3 has 17 amino acids. The CDR3 sequence is CAWKEGGLVPPRSEQYF. The CDR3 DNA follows: TGTGCCTGGAAAGAGGGTGGGTTGGTCCCTCCCAGGAGTGAGCAGTACTTC.

This chain uses TRBV4-1 with TRBJ2-7; TRBD1 aligns across 9 bases. Germline V gene data show CDR1 as MGHRA and CDR2 as YSYEKL. CDR3 length: 15 amino acids. Trimming removed 2 bases from V and 7 bases from J; junction bases left unmatched: 9. The CDR3 DNA reads TGCGCCAGCAGCCAATTGGACAGGGGCGGCGGGGAGCAGTACTTC. Its protein is CASSQLDRGGGEQYF.

The rearrangement uses TRBV7-9 and TRBJ2-1; maybe TRBD1 (6 bases). V shed 8 bases and J shed 0 bases, with 17 bases lying between them. In germline, CDR1 is SEHNR, CDR2 FQNEAQ (reference sequence). CDR3 size: 16 residues. The CDR3 bases are TGTGCCAGCGACCATACAGGGCATAGCTCCTACAATGAGCAGTTCTTC. It yields the protein CASDHTGHSSYNEQFF. Variable domain in full (rest from reference TRBV7-9 and TRBJ2-1): DTGVSQNPRHKITKRGQNVTFRCDPISEHNRLYWYRQTLGQGPEFLTYFQNEAQLEKSRLLSDRFSAERPKGSFSTLEIQRTEQGDSAMYLCASDHTGHSSYNEQFFGPGTRLTVL.

The CDR3 DNA reads as TGTGCCAGCTCAAGGGGGATGAACACTGAAGCTTTCTTT. It specifies CASSRGMNTEAFF. The rearrangement uses TRBV18 and TRBJ1-1, with a tentative D call TRBD1 (6 bases). This CDR3 comprises 13 residues. The germline gives CDR1 KGHSH, CDR2 LQKENI. The V gene lost 5 bases and the J gene lost 0 bases, with 7 bases spanning the gap. Full variable domain (missing parts from reference TRBV18 and TRBJ1-1): NAGVMQNPRHLVRRRGQEARLRCSPMKGHSHVYWYRQLPEEGLKFMVYLQKENIIDESGMPKERFSAEFPKEGPSILRIQQVVRGDSAAYFCASSRGMNTEAFFGQGTRLTVV.

The gene calls are TRBV7-2 and TRBJ2-3; TRBD2 matches at 14 bases. The trim removed 5 bases at V and 4 bases at J, leaving 5 bases unmatched. The CDR3 loop spans 16 amino acids. Germline CDR1 SGHTA, CDR2 FQGNSA. Here the CDR3 DNA reads TGTGCCAGCAGCCCGGGACTAGCGGGGGCATCAGATACGCAGTATTTT. This gives the protein CASSPGLAGASDTQYF.

The J gene is TRBJ2-7, the V gene TRBV5-1; tentative D call: TRBD2 (5 bases). Germline V gene lookup returns CDR1 SGHRS and CDR2 YFSETQ. Trimming pared 3 bases from V and 3 bases from J, leaving 10 bases between. The CDR3 covers 13 residues. The CDR3 spells CASSSVRGYEQYF. The CDR3 coding sequence is TGCGCCAGCAGCTCCGTACGGGGCTACGAGCAGTACTTC.

The chain uses TRBV4-2 and TRBJ2-7; possible D gene TRBD2, 5 bases. Trimming removed 5 bases from V and 3 bases from J, with 8 bases in between. Per the germline V gene, CDR1 is LGHNA and CDR2 is YNFKEQ. The CDR3 sequence is 12 residues long. The CDR3 bases are TGTGCCAGCAGCGCGGGCCTCTACGAGCAGTACTTC. This gives the protein CASSAGLYEQYF.